What follows are 28 T cell receptor beta chains derived from one specimen sequenced in a study of blood T cell repertoires in COVID-19. Profiling relied on immunoSEQ multiplex PCR, and the TCRdb table lists in-frame clones only, not all of them. The repertoire consists of about 170,000 clones, with 70% to 90% occurring once and the leading ten covering approximately 2%. Sequencing input: peripheral blood. These receptors were collected from a man aged 45-65 years who had recovered from COVID-19.

V usage is TRBV19 and J usage is TRBJ2-3, with 7 bases aligning to TRBD1. The CDR3 covers 15 residues. Germline V gene sequence: CDR1 LNHDA, CDR2 SQIVND (reference sequence). With 8 bases clipped from V and 0 bases from J, the junction kept 8 bases outside the gene matches. Written as DNA, the CDR3 is TGTGCCAGTCGGGTCCCGGGACAGAGCACAGATACGCAGTATTTT. Amino acids: CASRVPGQSTDTQYF. The whole variable domain, remainder taken from reference TRBV19 and TRBJ2-3, is DGGITQSPKYLFRKEGQNVTLSCEQNLNHDAMYWYRQDPGQGLRLIYYSQIVNDFQKGDIAEGYSVSREKKESFPLTVTSAQKNPTAFYLCASRVPGQSTDTQYFGPGTRLTVL.

This chain connects TRBV7-2 to TRBJ2-3; D gene ambiguous. CDR1 is SGHTA, CDR2 FQGNSA, per germline. This CDR3 region has 15 residues. With 5 bases removed from V and 3 bases from J, the gap between germline ends came to 15 bases. CDR3 protein: CASSLHPGGTDTQYF. The CDR3 coding sequence is TGTGCCAGCAGCCTCCACCCAGGTGGGACAGATACGCAGTATTTT.

The CDR3 sequence: CASSPLRGGELFF. The CDR3 DNA reads TGTGCCAGCAGTCCCCTTCGAGGCGGGGAGCTGTTTTTT. The V gene is TRBV6-4, the J gene TRBJ2-2; the D is unclear. V shed 5 bases and J shed 7 bases, with 11 bases lying between them. CDR1 and CDR2 from the germline V gene are MRHNA and SNTAGT. The CDR3 length is 13 residues.

The V call is TRBV7-8, the J call TRBJ2-2; 7 positions agree with TRBD1. Germline V gene sequence: CDR1 SGHVS, CDR2 FQNEAQ. The CDR3 loop spans 15 amino acids. V trimming: 5 bases; J trimming: 0 bases; junction bases outside the gene matches: 3. The CDR3 is CASSPRGSNTGELFF. CDR3 DNA: TGTGCCAGCAGCCCCAGGGGGTCGAACACCGGGGAGCTGTTTTTT.

J is TRBJ2-3 and V is TRBV28, with 9 positions matching TRBD2. CDR1 and CDR2 from the germline V gene are MDHEN and SYDVKM. The V segment lost 4 bases and the J segment 0 bases; nucleotides outside the gene matches: 2. The CDR3 spans 15 residues. CDR3 DNA sequence: TGTGCCAGCAGTTGGGGACTAGCTAGCACAGATACGCAGTATTTT. Amino acid sequence: CASSWGLASTDTQYF.

The V call is TRBV6-5, the J call TRBJ2-3, with D possibly being TRBD2 (6 bases). Germline-derived CDR1 and CDR2 are MNHEY and SVGAGI. V lost 2 bases, J lost 1 base, and 10 bases lay in between. The CDR3 has 15 amino acids. Here the CDR3 reads CASSYAERGTDTQYF. CDR3 DNA sequence: TGTGCCAGCAGTTACGCGGAGCGGGGCACAGATACGCAGTATTTT.

This clone was seen only a few times. This sequence joins TRBV5-6 and TRBJ1-5; perhaps TRBD1 as D (5 bases). Between the trimmed V and J ends, which lost 4 bases and 6 bases, there was a span of 11 bases. The CDR3 is 13 amino acids. Germline CDR1 SGHDT, CDR2 YYEEEE. As DNA, the CDR3 is TGTGCCAGCAGCCCTTACAGGTCTCAGCCCCAGCATTTT. Its protein is CASSPYRSQPQHF.

This rearrangement joins TRBV7-3 to TRBJ2-3; 10 nucleotides match TRBD1. This CDR3 is 15 amino acids long. The V gene end was trimmed by 5 bases and the J gene end by 3 bases; junction bases not matched to a gene: 5. CDR1 and CDR2 (germline): SGHTA, FQGTGA. The CDR3 bases are TGTGCCAGCAGCCGTAGGACAGGGGGGACAGATACGCAGTATTTT. The encoded protein is CASSRRTGGTDTQYF. Variable domain in full (rest from reference TRBV7-3 and TRBJ2-3): GAGVSQTPSNKVTEKGKYVELRCDPISGHTALYWYRQSLGQGPEFLIYFQGTGAADDSGLPNDRFFAVRPEGSVSTLKIQRTERGDSAVYLCASSRRTGGTDTQYFGPGTRLTVL.

The J gene is TRBJ1-1, the V gene TRBV6-5, with 7 positions matching TRBD1. CDR3 size: 13 residues. Unmatched junction bases numbered 5, after V lost 5 bases and J lost 5 bases. Germline lookup yields CDR1 MNHEY and CDR2 SVGAGI. The CDR3 reads CASSPTGRTEAFF. Here the CDR3 DNA reads TGTGCCAGCAGTCCGACAGGGCGGACTGAAGCTTTCTTT.

J is TRBJ2-1 and V is TRBV18; D is possibly TRBD2 (6 bases). This CDR3 has 16 residues. CDR1 is KGHSH, CDR2 LQKENI, per germline. Trimming removed 1 base at V and 7 bases at J, with 17 bases between. CDR3 region: CASSPRRERVGNEQFF. For the CDR3, the DNA is TGTGCCAGCTCACCACGACGGGAGCGGGTTGGGAATGAGCAGTTCTTC.

This chain connects TRBV6-5 to TRBJ1-3; weak D call: TRBD1 (6 bases). The CDR3 is made up of 15 amino acids. V was cut by 6 bases and J by 1 base, with 13 bases left in between. Germline V CDR1 and CDR2: MNHEY, SVGAGI. The CDR3 region is CASRADRSSGNTIYF. The CDR3 DNA follows: TGTGCCAGCAGGGCCGACAGGTCTTCTGGAAACACCATATATTTT.

The rearrangement links TRBV14 to TRBJ1-1; 7 nucleotides match TRBD1. Germline values: CDR1 SGHDN, CDR2 FVKESK. J was trimmed by 1 base and V by 5 bases; bases with no gene match: 13. The CDR3 spans 17 residues. CDR3 coding DNA: TGTGCCAGCAGCATAGGATTGGGACAGAGGAGGAACACTGAAGCTTTCTTT. This translates into CASSIGLGQRRNTEAFF.

This chain links TRBV2 with TRBJ2-6; weak D call: TRBD2 (5 bases). Germline assignment: CDR1 SNHLY and CDR2 FYNNEI. Trimming removed 0 bases from V and 4 bases from J, with 13 bases in between. The CDR3 runs 17 residues. The CDR3 loop reads CASSEAISGSGANVLTF. In nucleotides, the CDR3 is TGTGCCAGCAGTGAAGCGATTTCGGGGTCCGGGGCCAACGTCCTGACTTTC.

The chain is built from TRBV18 and TRBJ2-3; TRBD1 matches at 7 bases. In germline, CDR1 is KGHSH, CDR2 LQKENI. Losses at the gene ends were 5 bases for V and 3 bases for J; bases not matched to a gene: 11. The CDR3 runs 16 residues. The CDR3 coding sequence is TGTGCCAGCTCATTGCGACAGGGAAAATTGACAGATACGCAGTATTTT. Residues: CASSLRQGKLTDTQYF.

DNA of the CDR3: TGTGCCAGTAGTCGAGGGGCTAGCGGGCGAAGCTACGAGCAGTACTTC. Protein product: CASSRGASGRSYEQYF. The V and J genes are TRBV19 and TRBJ2-7, with 8 positions matching TRBD2. The CDR3 extends over 16 amino acids. Trimming at V came to 5 bases and at J to 3 bases, leaving 12 bases not matched to a gene. Germline V gene sequence: CDR1 LNHDA, CDR2 SQIVND (reference sequence).

CDR3 coding DNA: TGTGCCAGCAGCCAAGGGACAGGGGAGGGGTATGGCTACACCTTC. Amino acid sequence: CASSQGTGEGYGYTF. V gene TRBV4-2 combines with J gene TRBJ1-2, with 9 bases aligning to TRBD1. V shed 1 base and J 5 bases; nucleotides not matched to a gene: 5. Germline values: CDR1 LGHNA, CDR2 YNFKEQ. This CDR3 region has 15 residues.

The genes are TRBV5-1 and TRBJ1-3, with 7 bases aligning to TRBD1. The length of the CDR3 is 14 residues. The V segment lost 3 bases and the J segment 6 bases; nucleotides outside the gene matches: 6. Per germline, CDR1 SGHRS and CDR2 YFSETQ. The CDR3 is CASSSDRFENTIYF. The CDR3 DNA sequence: TGCGCCAGCAGCTCGGACAGGTTCGAAAACACCATATATTTT.

This clone has just a few counts. The chain links TRBV3-1 (or the pseudogene TRBV3-2) to TRBJ1-3; tentative D call: TRBD1 (6 bases). Germline V gene data show CDR1 as LGHDT and CDR2 as YNNKEL (reference sequence). Trimming removed 1 base from V and 3 bases from J, with 10 bases in between. This CDR3 contains 15 residues. Written as DNA, the CDR3 is TGTGCCAGCAGCCAAGGGCAGGGGTTTGGAAACACCATATATTTT. Encoded protein: CASSQGQGFGNTIYF.

In DNA form, the CDR3 reads TGTGCCAGCAGTGCCGGGACTCAGTGGGTGGGCGAGCAGTACTTC. Translating gives CASSAGTQWVGEQYF. The chain is built from TRBV6-2 or TRBV6-3 and TRBJ2-7, with D perhaps TRBD2 (6 bases). CDR1 and CDR2 from the germline V gene are MNHEY and SVGEGT. Trimming cost V 5 bases and J 6 bases, with 20 bases left between them. The CDR3 length is 15 residues.

The rearrangement uses TRBV6-2 or TRBV6-3 and TRBJ1-6, with D uncertain. V shed 2 bases and J shed 5 bases, with 10 bases lying between them. The CDR3 contains 15 residues. Per germline, CDR1 MNHEY and CDR2 SVGEGT. The CDR3 region is CASSYRVGNNSPLHF. CDR3 nucleotide sequence: TGTGCCAGCAGTTACCGCGTCGGGAATAATTCACCCCTCCACTTT.

This clone was picked up a small number of times. V gene TRBV9 combines with J gene TRBJ2-6; D unresolved. Germline assignment: CDR1 SGDLS and CDR2 YYNGEE. The V end lost 3 bases, the J end lost 0 bases, and 7 bases lay between the germline ends. The CDR3 consists of 15 residues. CDR3 nucleotide sequence: TGTGCCAGCAGCGGACATAGCTCTGGGGCCAACGTCCTGACTTTC. It specifies CASSGHSSGANVLTF.

The chain employs TRBV19 and TRBJ2-5; 10 bases are shared with TRBD1. Losses at the gene ends were 4 bases for V and 5 bases for J; bases not matched to a gene: 7. The CDR3 loop spans 15 amino acids. From germline, CDR1 is LNHDA and CDR2 SQIVND (reference sequence). DNA of the CDR3: TGTGCCAGTAGTAAACACGGGACAGGGGTGGAGACCCAGTACTTC. It is translated as CASSKHGTGVETQYF.

Written as DNA, the CDR3 is TGCGCCAGCAGCTTCGACTCCAGCTCCTACAATGAGCAGTTCTTC. Translating gives CASSFDSSSYNEQFF. The J gene is TRBJ2-1, the V gene TRBV5-1, with D unresolved. Trimming pared 2 bases from V and 0 bases from J, leaving 9 bases between. CDR1 SGHRS and CDR2 YFSETQ come from the germline V gene. The CDR3 is 15 residues long.

The rearrangement joins TRBV3-1 (or the pseudogene TRBV3-2) to TRBJ2-7; D possibly corresponds to TRBD1 (5 bases). Trimming stripped 4 bases from V and 3 bases from J, with 16 bases between. Per the germline V gene, CDR1 is LGHDT and CDR2 is YNNKEL (reference sequence). This CDR3 is 15 amino acids long. The CDR3: CASSPRATVGYEQYF. The CDR3 nucleotides are TGTGCCAGCAGCCCCCGGGCGACAGTGGGCTACGAGCAGTACTTC.

The chain employs TRBV9 and TRBJ1-2; the D gene is possibly TRBD1 (6 bases). The CDR3 totals 12 residues. Trimming took off 4 bases at V and 7 bases at J, with 11 bases between the two ends. Germline V gene lookup returns CDR1 SGDLS and CDR2 YYNGEE. CDR3 region: CASSFIGGGYTF. The DNA of the CDR3 is TGTGCCAGCAGCTTTATAGGGGGTGGCTACACCTTC.

The chain recombines TRBV19 with TRBJ2-1; 8 positions agree with TRBD1. The V gene's germline CDR1 is LNHDA and CDR2 SQIVND (reference sequence). The CDR3 totals 16 residues. The V segment lost 5 bases and the J segment 6 bases; nucleotides outside the gene matches: 12. CDR3 region: CASSRWSGTGLNEQFF. CDR3 nucleotides: TGTGCCAGTAGTCGATGGTCCGGGACAGGTCTCAATGAGCAGTTCTTC.

The V call is TRBV29-1, the J call TRBJ2-2; 7 bases line up with TRBD2. The CDR3 extends over 14 amino acids. The germline gives CDR1 SQVTM, CDR2 ANQGSEA. The junction had 9 bases not matched to a gene; V was cut back by 4 bases and J by 7 bases. CDR3 amino acids: CSVGLGRAGGELFF. In DNA, the CDR3 is TGCAGCGTTGGGCTGGGGAGGGCCGGCGGGGAGCTGTTTTTT.

A few counts support this clone. The CDR3, as DNA: TGTGCCAGCTCACGGAAACAGGGGGACGGGGAGCTGTTTTTT. Residues: CASSRKQGDGELFF. This rearrangement joins TRBV18 to TRBJ2-2, with 8 bases fitting TRBD1. This CDR3 is built from 14 residues. Trimming cost V 4 bases and J 7 bases; bases outside gene matches: 5. Germline V gene lookup returns CDR1 KGHSH and CDR2 LQKENI.